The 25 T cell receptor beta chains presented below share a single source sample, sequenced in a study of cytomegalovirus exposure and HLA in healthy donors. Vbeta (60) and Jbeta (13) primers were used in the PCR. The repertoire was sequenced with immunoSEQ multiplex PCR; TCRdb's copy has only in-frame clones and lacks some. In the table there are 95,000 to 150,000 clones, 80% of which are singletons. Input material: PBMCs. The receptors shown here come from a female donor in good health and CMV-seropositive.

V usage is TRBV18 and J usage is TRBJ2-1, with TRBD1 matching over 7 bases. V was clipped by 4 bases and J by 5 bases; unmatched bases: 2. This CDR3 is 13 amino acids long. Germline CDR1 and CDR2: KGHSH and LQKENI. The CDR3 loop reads CASSLGQNNEQFF. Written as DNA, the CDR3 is TGTGCCAGCTCACTGGGACAGAACAATGAGCAGTTCTTC.

Here the CDR3 DNA reads TGTGCCAGCAGCTTACTTACGCAGGGCGAGCAGTACTTC. Translated: CASSLLTQGEQYF. V is TRBV7-9 and J is TRBJ2-7; possibly TRBD1 for D (5 bases). The CDR3 covers 13 residues. V was shortened by 2 bases and J by 6 bases, with 11 bases between the two germline ends. From germline, CDR1 is SEHNR and CDR2 FQNEAQ (reference sequence).

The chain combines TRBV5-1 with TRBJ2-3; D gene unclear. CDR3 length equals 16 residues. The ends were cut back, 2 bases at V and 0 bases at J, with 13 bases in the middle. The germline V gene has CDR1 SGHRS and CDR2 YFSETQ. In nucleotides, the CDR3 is TGCGCCAGCAGCTTCCCGAGTGCATCTAGCACAGATACGCAGTATTTT. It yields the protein CASSFPSASSTDTQYF.

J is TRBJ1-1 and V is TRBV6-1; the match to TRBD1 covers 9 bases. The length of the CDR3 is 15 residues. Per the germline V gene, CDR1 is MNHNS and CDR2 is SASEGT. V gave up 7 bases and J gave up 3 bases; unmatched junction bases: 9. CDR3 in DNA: TGTGCCAGCATGAGACCGGACAGGGGAGACACTGAAGCTTTCTTT. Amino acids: CASMRPDRGDTEAFF.

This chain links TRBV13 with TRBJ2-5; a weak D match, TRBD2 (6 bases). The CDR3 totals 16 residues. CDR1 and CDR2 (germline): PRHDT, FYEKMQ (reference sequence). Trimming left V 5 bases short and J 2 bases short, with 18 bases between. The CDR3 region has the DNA TGTGCCAGCAGCCCGGGACTGCGGCCGCCACAAGAGACCCAGTACTTC. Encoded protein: CASSPGLRPPQETQYF.

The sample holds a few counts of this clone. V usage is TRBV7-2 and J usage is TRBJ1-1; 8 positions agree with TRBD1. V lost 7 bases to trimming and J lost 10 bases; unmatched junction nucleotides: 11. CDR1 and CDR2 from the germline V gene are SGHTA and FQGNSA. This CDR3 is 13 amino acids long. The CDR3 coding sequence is TGTGCCAGCATCTTGGGACAGGACGGCGGAGCTTTCTTT. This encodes CASILGQDGGAFF.

The chain's CDR3 is CAWVGDRDSPLHF. The CDR3, as DNA: TGTGCCTGGGTGGGGGACAGGGATTCACCCCTCCACTTT. The chain couples TRBV30 to TRBJ1-6; 9 nucleotides match TRBD1. J was trimmed by 8 bases and V by 5 bases; bases with no gene match: 4. CDR3 size: 13 residues. In germline, CDR1 is GTSNPN, CDR2 SVGIG (reference sequence).

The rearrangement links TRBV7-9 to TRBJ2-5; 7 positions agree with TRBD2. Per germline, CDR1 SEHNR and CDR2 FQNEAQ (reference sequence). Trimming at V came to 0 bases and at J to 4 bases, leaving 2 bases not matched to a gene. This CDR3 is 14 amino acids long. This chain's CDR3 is CASSLASGLETQYF. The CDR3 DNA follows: TGTGCCAGCAGCTTAGCTAGCGGGTTAGAGACCCAGTACTTC.

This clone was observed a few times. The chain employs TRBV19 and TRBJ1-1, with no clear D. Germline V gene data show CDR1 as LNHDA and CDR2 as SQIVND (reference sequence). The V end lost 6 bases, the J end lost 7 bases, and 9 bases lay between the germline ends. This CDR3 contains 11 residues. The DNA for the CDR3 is TGTGCCAGTAGGGACTTGATTGAAGCTTTCTTT. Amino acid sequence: CASRDLIEAFF.

The CDR3 DNA is TGCGCCAGCAGCCCTGGGGGACAGGGGAGCACTGAAGCTTTCTTT. Translating gives CASSPGGQGSTEAFF. This chain connects TRBV5-1 to TRBJ1-1; 10 bases agree with TRBD1. With 4 bases clipped from V and 4 bases from J, the junction kept 7 bases outside the gene matches. This CDR3 is 15 amino acids long. Looked up from germline, CDR1 is SGHRS and CDR2 is YFSETQ.

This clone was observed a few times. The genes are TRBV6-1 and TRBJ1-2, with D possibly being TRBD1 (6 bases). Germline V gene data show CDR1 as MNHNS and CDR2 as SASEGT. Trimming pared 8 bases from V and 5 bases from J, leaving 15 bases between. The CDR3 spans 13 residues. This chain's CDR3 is CASGGYLVYGYTF. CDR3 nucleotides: TGTGCCAGCGGGGGCTATTTAGTTTATGGCTACACCTTC.

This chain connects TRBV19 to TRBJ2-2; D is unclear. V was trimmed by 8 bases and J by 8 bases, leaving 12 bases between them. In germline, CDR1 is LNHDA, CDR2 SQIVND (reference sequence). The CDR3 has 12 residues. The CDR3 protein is CASRLDRGELFF. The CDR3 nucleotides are TGTGCCAGTCGGCTAGACCGGGGGGAGCTGTTTTTT. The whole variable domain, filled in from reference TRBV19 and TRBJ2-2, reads DGGITQSPKYLFRKEGQNVTLSCEQNLNHDAMYWYRQDPGQGLRLIYYSQIVNDFQKGDIAEGYSVSREKKESFPLTVTSAQKNPTAFYLCASRLDRGELFFGEGSRLTVL.

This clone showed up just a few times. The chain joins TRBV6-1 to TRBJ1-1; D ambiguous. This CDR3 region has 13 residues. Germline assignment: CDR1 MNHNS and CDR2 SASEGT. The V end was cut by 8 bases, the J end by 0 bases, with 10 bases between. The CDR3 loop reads CASYSIMNTEAFF. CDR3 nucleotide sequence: TGTGCCAGCTACAGCATCATGAACACTGAAGCTTTCTTT.

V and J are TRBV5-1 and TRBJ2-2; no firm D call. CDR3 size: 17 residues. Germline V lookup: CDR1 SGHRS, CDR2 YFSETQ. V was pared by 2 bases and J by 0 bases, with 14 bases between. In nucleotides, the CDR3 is TGCGCCAGCAGCTTAAGCGCCTATACGACGAACACCGGGGAGCTGTTTTTT. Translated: CASSLSAYTTNTGELFF.

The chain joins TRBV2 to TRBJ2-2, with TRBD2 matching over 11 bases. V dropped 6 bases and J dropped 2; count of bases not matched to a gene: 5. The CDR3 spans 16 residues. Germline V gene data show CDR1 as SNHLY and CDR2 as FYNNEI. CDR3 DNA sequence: TGTGCCAGCAGGAATAGCGGGGGGGCCAACACCGGGGAGCTGTTTTTT. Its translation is CASRNSGGANTGELFF.

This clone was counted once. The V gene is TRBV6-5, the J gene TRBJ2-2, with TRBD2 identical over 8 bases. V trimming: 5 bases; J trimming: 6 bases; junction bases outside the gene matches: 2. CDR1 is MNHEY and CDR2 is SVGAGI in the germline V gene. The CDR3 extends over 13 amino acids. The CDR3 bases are TGTGCCAGCAGTCCCGGGAGGGCCGGGGAGCTGTTTTTT. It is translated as CASSPGRAGELFF.

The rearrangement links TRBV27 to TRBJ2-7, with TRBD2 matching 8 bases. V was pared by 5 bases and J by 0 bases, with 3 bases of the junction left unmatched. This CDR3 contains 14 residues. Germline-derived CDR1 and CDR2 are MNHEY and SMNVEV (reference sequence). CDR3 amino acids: CASSLAGRSYEQYF. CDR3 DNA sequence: TGTGCCAGCAGTCTAGCGGGCCGCTCCTACGAGCAGTACTTC.

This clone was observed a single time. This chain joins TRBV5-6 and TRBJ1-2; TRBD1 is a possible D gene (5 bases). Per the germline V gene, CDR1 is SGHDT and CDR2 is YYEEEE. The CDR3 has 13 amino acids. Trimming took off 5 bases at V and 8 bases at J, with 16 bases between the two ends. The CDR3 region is CASRPQGLGGYTF. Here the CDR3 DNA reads TGTGCCAGCAGACCCCAGGGTTTGGGGGGCTACACCTTC.

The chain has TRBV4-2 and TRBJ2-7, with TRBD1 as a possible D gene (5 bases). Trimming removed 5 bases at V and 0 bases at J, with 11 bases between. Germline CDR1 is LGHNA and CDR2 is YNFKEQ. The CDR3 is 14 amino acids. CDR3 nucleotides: TGTGCCAGCAGCTTAACAGGCGACTCCTACGAGCAGTACTTC. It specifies CASSLTGDSYEQYF.

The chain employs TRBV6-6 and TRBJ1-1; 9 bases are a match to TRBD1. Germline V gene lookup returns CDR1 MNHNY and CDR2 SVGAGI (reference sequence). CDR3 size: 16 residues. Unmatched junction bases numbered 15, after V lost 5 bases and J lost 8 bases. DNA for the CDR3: TGTGCCAGCAGTCGGAATCTGGGACAGGGAACTGGCGAAGCTTTCTTT. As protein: CASSRNLGQGTGEAFF.

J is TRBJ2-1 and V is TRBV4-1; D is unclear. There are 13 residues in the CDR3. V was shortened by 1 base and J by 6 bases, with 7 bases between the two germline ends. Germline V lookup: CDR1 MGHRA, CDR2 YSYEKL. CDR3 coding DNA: TGCGCCAGCAGCCAAGTCGAGAGCAATGAGCAGTTCTTC. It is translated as CASSQVESNEQFF.

CDR3 amino acids: CAWSGGTKEQYF. In nucleotides, the CDR3 is TGTGCCTGGAGTGGGGGGACAAAGGAGCAGTATTTT. V is TRBV30 and J is TRBJ2-3, with D possibly TRBD1 on 6 matching bases. There are 12 residues in the CDR3. Trimming took 1 base from V and 11 from J, leaving 13 bases between them. From germline, CDR1 is GTSNPN and CDR2 SVGIG (reference sequence).

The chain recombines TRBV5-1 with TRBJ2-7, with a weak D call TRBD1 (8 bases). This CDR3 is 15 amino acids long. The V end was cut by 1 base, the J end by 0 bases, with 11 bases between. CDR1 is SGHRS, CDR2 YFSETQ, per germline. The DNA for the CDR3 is TGCGCCAGCAGCTTGACAGGGGGGGGCTCCTACGAGCAGTACTTC. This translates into CASSLTGGGSYEQYF.

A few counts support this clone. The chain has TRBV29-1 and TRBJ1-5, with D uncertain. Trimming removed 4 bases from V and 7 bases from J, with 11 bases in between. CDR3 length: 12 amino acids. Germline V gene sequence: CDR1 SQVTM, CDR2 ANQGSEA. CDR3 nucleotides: TGCAGCGTTGCCACGGCCGGGCAGCCCCAGCATTTT. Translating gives CSVATAGQPQHF. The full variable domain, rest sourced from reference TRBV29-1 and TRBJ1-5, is SAVISQKPSRDICQRGTSLTIQCQVDSQVTMMFWYRQQPGQSLTLIATANQGSEATYESGFVIDKFPISRPNLTFSTLTVSNMSPEDSSIYLCSVATAGQPQHFGDGTRLSIL.

CDR3 amino acids: CASSPSGGGSGDEQFF. The CDR3 region has the DNA TGTGCCAGCTCACCATCGGGAGGCGGGTCAGGCGATGAGCAGTTCTTC. This chain joins TRBV18 and TRBJ2-1; 7 nucleotides match TRBD2. This CDR3 is 16 amino acids long. The junction had 12 bases not matched to a gene; V was cut back by 2 bases and J by 8 bases. From germline, CDR1 is KGHSH and CDR2 LQKENI.